The clone carrying this T cell receptor beta chain showed up many times. Its antigen is undetermined. The CDR3 length is 18 residues. Germline CDR1 reads SGHVS; CDR2 reads FQNEAQ. Trimming took off 1 base at V and 2 bases at J, with 18 bases between the two ends. This sample was taken from a study of T cells after yellow fever vaccination. For the study at large: Preparation of fractions with low cell numbers was performed using SMART-Seq v4 Ultra Low Input. Study outcomes and limitations: On re-exposure, the response was weaker but peaked faster, at day 5 versus 15. Contamination by abundant bulk-population clonotypes could be present in FACS-sorted repertoires.

The authors made TCR cDNA by 5'RACE template switching, adding a universal primer site and UMIs. TCRdb reprocessed the 5' RACE reads via MiXCR and lists one record per CDR3 protein. Among a few hundred thousand distinct CDR3 sequences listed, 3% to 3.5% were seen once. The sample consisted of CD4+ T cells sorted from PBMCs, taken 10 days after the yellow fever booster vaccination. The rearrangement joins TRBV7-8 to TRBJ1-3; TRBD1 is a possible D gene (5 bases). The source is a man between 18 and 29 years old who received the YFV17D yellow fever vaccine. This CDR3 is CASSLDRPGRRPGNTIYF. In nucleotides, the CDR3 is TGTGCCAGCAGCTTAGATCGGCCAGGGCGAAGGCCTGGAAACACCATATATTTT.